The T cell receptor (beta chain) under discussion was sequenced for a study of breast tumors, draining lymph nodes, adjacent tissues. Study outcomes and limitations: Tumors had less TCR diversity than lymph nodes, more than nontumor tissue.

TCRdb reprocessed the multiplex PCR reads with MiXCR, giving one entry per CDR3 protein. The sample records about 170,000 distinct CDR3 sequences, 30% to 40% being singletons. This clonotype was detected many times. Its antigen is not known. Axillary draining lymph nodes of breast cancer patients supplied the node samples. This CDR3 has 13 residues. The V and J ends lost 6 bases and 8 bases, in that order; junction bases with no gene match: 8. Sequencing was performed on axillary lymph node tissue. The origin of this receptor is a female donor with breast cancer. Some clones in this sample may be carry-over from other donors' samples. This chain uses TRBV12-3 or TRBV12-4 with TRBJ2-7; 9 bases agree with TRBD1. The CDR3 coding sequence is TGTGCCAGCAGCGATACAGACAGGGGGAAGCAGTACTTC. Its protein product is CASSDTDRGKQYF.